What follows are 27 T cell receptor beta chains derived from one specimen sequenced in a study of blood T cell repertoires in COVID-19. Repertoires were generated with immunoSEQ multiplex PCR, while TCRdb's copy carries only in-frame clones and drops some. The sample holds 250,000 to 300,000 clones, 85% to 90% seen once. Material: peripheral blood. Every receptor here comes from a woman in her twenties or thirties with COVID-19, enrolled during active disease.

This chain uses TRBV27 with TRBJ2-7, with a tentative D call TRBD2 (6 bases). The CDR3 runs to 14 residues. V was pared by 9 bases and J by 2 bases, with 17 bases between. Germline CDR1 and CDR2: MNHEY and SMNVEV (reference sequence). The CDR3 DNA reads as TGTGCCAGTCCCCCGCGGGGCGGTACCTACGAGCAGTACTTC. Translated, it gives CASPPRGGTYEQYF.

The V call is TRBV7-9, the J call TRBJ2-7; tentatively, D is TRBD1 (5 bases). The germline V gene encodes CDR1 SEHNR and CDR2 FQNEAQ (reference sequence). Trimming removed 6 bases from V and 3 bases from J, with 18 bases in between. This CDR3 contains 15 residues. The CDR3 sequence is CASRQPWQGSYEQYF. The DNA of the CDR3 is TGTGCCAGCAGACAGCCGTGGCAGGGCAGCTACGAGCAGTACTTC.

V is TRBV2 and J is TRBJ2-7, with 7 nucleotides matching TRBD1. This CDR3 region has 15 residues. CDR1 and CDR2 from the germline V gene are SNHLY and FYNNEI. Trimming removed 3 bases from V and 0 bases from J; junction bases left unmatched: 5. The CDR3 region is CASSELTGSSYEQYF. The CDR3 DNA sequence: TGTGCCAGCAGTGAGTTGACAGGGAGCTCCTACGAGCAGTACTTC.

This clone was seen once. V usage is TRBV19 and J usage is TRBJ2-1; 9 bases line up with TRBD2. The length of the CDR3 is 15 residues. The germline V gene encodes CDR1 LNHDA and CDR2 SQIVND (reference sequence). Trimming took 5 bases from V and 7 from J; bases not matched to a gene: 9. The CDR3 is CASSASSGAENEQFF. The CDR3 coding sequence is TGTGCCAGTAGTGCATCTAGCGGGGCTGAAAATGAGCAGTTCTTC.

This rearrangement joins TRBV6-6 to TRBJ2-1, with 12 bases aligning to TRBD2. This CDR3 comprises 19 residues. Germline CDR1 and CDR2: MNHNY and SVGAGI (reference sequence). The J segment lost 4 bases and the V segment lost 6 bases, leaving 16 bases of the junction unmatched. CDR3 in amino acids: CASSSGTSGRQIRYNEQFF. The CDR3 nucleotides read TGTGCCAGCAGCTCCGGGACTAGCGGGCGACAGATACGTTACAATGAGCAGTTCTTC.

The V gene is TRBV19, the J gene TRBJ2-7; the D gene is possibly TRBD1 (5 bases). Germline CDR1 is LNHDA and CDR2 is SQIVND (reference sequence). This CDR3 is built from 13 residues. The V end lost 1 base, the J end lost 3 bases, and 7 bases lay between the germline ends. CDR3 region: CASSIARDYEQYF. The DNA for the CDR3 is TGTGCCAGTAGTATAGCCAGGGACTACGAGCAGTACTTC.

This clone was counted only a few times. The V gene is TRBV2, the J gene TRBJ1-5; no clear D gene. This CDR3 comprises 12 residues. Trimming pared 11 bases from V and 4 bases from J, leaving 12 bases between. CDR1 is SNHLY, CDR2 FYNNEI, per germline. This CDR3 reads CAARGHNQPQHF. The CDR3 bases are TGTGCCGCGCGCGGGCATAATCAGCCCCAGCATTTT.

The chain links TRBV30 to TRBJ2-7; D perhaps matches TRBD2 (6 bases). Trimming removed 4 bases from V and 3 bases from J, with 16 bases in between. The CDR3 runs to 14 residues. CDR1 and CDR2 from the germline V gene are GTSNPN and SVGIG (reference sequence). CDR3 amino acids: CAWTRNGGLYEQYF. The CDR3 DNA follows: TGTGCCTGGACGAGAAACGGGGGACTCTACGAGCAGTACTTC.

The chain uses TRBV5-4 and TRBJ2-3; 10 bases match TRBD1. The V gene's germline CDR1 is SGHNT and CDR2 YYREEE (reference sequence). V lost 6 bases to trimming and J lost 4 bases; unmatched junction nucleotides: 8. This CDR3 has 15 residues. CDR3 bases: TGTGCCAGCACCCTGGACAGGGGGGTCTCAGATACGCAGTATTTT. The encoded protein is CASTLDRGVSDTQYF.

The CDR3 DNA reads as TGTGCCAGCAGTTTAAGGGGTTCCGCCGAAGCTTTCTTT. Protein sequence: CASSLRGSAEAFF. This rearrangement joins TRBV27 to TRBJ1-1, with a possible D match to TRBD1 (5 bases). V lost 2 bases to trimming and J lost 8 bases, with 12 bases between them. CDR3 size: 13 residues. Germline assignment: CDR1 MNHEY and CDR2 SMNVEV (reference sequence).

CDR3 loop: CASSWGQRNQPQHF. The CDR3 DNA reads TGTGCCAGCAGTTGGGGACAGCGCAATCAGCCCCAGCATTTT. The rearrangement uses TRBV27 and TRBJ1-5; 7 nucleotides match TRBD1. This CDR3 has 14 residues. Germline CDR1 and CDR2: MNHEY and SMNVEV (reference sequence). V gave up 4 bases and J gave up 2 bases; unmatched junction bases: 2.

V and J are TRBV7-9 and TRBJ1-4, with 7 bases aligning to TRBD1. J gave up 4 bases and V 5 bases, and 7 bases lay outside the gene matches. Germline V gene sequence: CDR1 SEHNR, CDR2 FQNEAQ (reference sequence). This CDR3 region has 15 residues. The CDR3 loop is CASSPPGQSNEKLFF. As DNA, the CDR3 is TGTGCCAGCAGCCCGCCGGGACAGAGTAATGAAAAACTGTTTTTT.

This clone has just a few counts. The rearrangement uses TRBV4-1 and TRBJ1-4; a possible D gene is TRBD1 (6 bases). Trimming pared 4 bases from V and 17 bases from J, leaving 20 bases between. CDR1 is MGHRA and CDR2 is YSYEKL in the germline V gene. The CDR3 sequence is 13 residues long. The CDR3 nucleotides read TGCGCCAGCAGCCGCTCCTCCGGACAGCCCGGTTTTTTT. This encodes CASSRSSGQPGFF.

V usage is TRBV6-5 and J usage is TRBJ1-5, with TRBD1 matching 10 bases. This CDR3 contains 14 residues. Germline loops: CDR1 MNHEY, CDR2 SVGAGI. V was clipped by 6 bases and J by 5 bases; unmatched bases: 4. The CDR3 sequence: CASSHGQGDQPQHF. CDR3 sequence (DNA): TGTGCCAGCAGCCACGGACAGGGGGATCAGCCCCAGCATTTT.

The CDR3: CASSLVQVEGGYTF. In DNA form, the CDR3 reads TGTGCCAGCAGCTTGGTACAGGTAGAAGGCGGCTACACCTTC. V gene TRBV5-6 combines with J gene TRBJ1-2, with D perhaps TRBD1 (5 bases). V gave up 0 bases and J gave up 8 bases, with 14 bases separating them. Germline lookup yields CDR1 SGHDT and CDR2 YYEEEE. CDR3 length equals 14 residues.

The rearrangement uses TRBV4-1 and TRBJ2-3; D uncertain. Germline loops: CDR1 MGHRA, CDR2 YSYEKL. The ends were cut back, 0 bases at V and 2 bases at J, with 3 bases in the middle. This CDR3 contains 13 residues. The CDR3 region is CASSQEYTDTQYF. The CDR3 coding sequence is TGCGCCAGCAGCCAAGAGTACACAGATACGCAGTATTTT.

This clone was counted a single time. The V call is TRBV9, the J call TRBJ1-3, with D maybe TRBD1 (5 bases). CDR1 and CDR2 from the germline V gene are SGDLS and YYNGEE. The CDR3 is 14 amino acids. Trimming stripped 0 bases from V and 8 bases from J, with 12 bases between. In DNA, the CDR3 is TGTGCCAGCAGCGTAGGAGGGGAGCGGGACACCATATATTTT. Encoded protein: CASSVGGERDTIYF.

This chain connects TRBV18 to TRBJ2-7, with 8 positions matching TRBD2. This CDR3 has 15 amino acids. Germline-derived CDR1 and CDR2 are KGHSH and LQKENI. V lost 3 bases, J lost 2 bases, and 6 bases stayed unmatched. The CDR3 sequence: CASSPRGSGAYEQYF. CDR3 sequence (DNA): TGTGCCAGCTCACCTCGGGGTAGCGGGGCCTACGAGCAGTACTTC.

The genes are TRBV14 and TRBJ1-1; no clear D. The CDR3 covers 15 residues. Trimming removed 0 bases at V and 6 bases at J, with 14 bases between. CDR1 and CDR2 (germline): SGHDN, FVKESK. The chain's CDR3 is CASSQDGLAAAEAFF. CDR3 bases: TGTGCCAGCAGCCAAGATGGGTTAGCGGCCGCTGAAGCTTTCTTT.

Turning to this clone: The same CDR3 arises from other DNA sequences in this sample as well. V usage is TRBV27 and J usage is TRBJ2-7; the match to TRBD2 covers 11 bases. The V segment lost 6 bases and the J segment 1 base; nucleotides outside the gene matches: 2. Germline V CDR1 and CDR2: MNHEY, SMNVEV (reference sequence). CDR3 length: 14 residues. The CDR3 sequence is CASRLAGGSYEQYF. CDR3 nucleotide sequence: TGTGCCAGCAGGCTAGCGGGGGGATCCTACGAGCAGTACTTC.

The chain carries TRBV25-1 and TRBJ2-5; 8 bases are a match to TRBD2. CDR1 MGHDK and CDR2 SYGVNS come from the germline V gene. The V segment lost 2 bases and the J segment 2 bases; nucleotides outside the gene matches: 10. CDR3 length: 17 amino acids. The CDR3 here is CASSEPGASGLQETQYF. The DNA of the CDR3 is TGTGCCAGCAGTGAACCCGGGGCTAGCGGGCTTCAAGAGACCCAGTACTTC.

The chain uses TRBV5-1 and TRBJ1-2; 11 nucleotides align to TRBD1. The CDR3 is 15 residues long. Germline CDR1 is SGHRS and CDR2 is YFSETQ. Trimming at V came to 6 bases and at J to 2 bases, leaving 6 bases not matched to a gene. The CDR3 protein is CASNDWDRGNYGYTF. DNA for the CDR3: TGCGCCAGCAATGATTGGGACAGGGGGAACTATGGCTACACCTTC.

The genes are TRBV7-6 and TRBJ2-7; D is perhaps TRBD2 (5 bases). V shed 5 bases and J shed 5 bases, with 22 bases lying between them. The CDR3 is made up of 16 amino acids. Germline V gene sequence: CDR1 SGHVS, CDR2 FNYEAQ. CDR3 nucleotide sequence: TGTGCCAGCAGCAACGGCCGGGGTATCCGAACCCACGAGCAGTACTTC. This gives the protein CASSNGRGIRTHEQYF. Variable domain in full (rest from reference TRBV7-6 and TRBJ2-7): GAGVSQSPRYKVTKRGQDVALRCDPISGHVSLYWYRQALGQGPEFLTYFNYEAQQDKSGLPNDRFSAERPEGSISTLTIQRTEQRDSAMYRCASSNGRGIRTHEQYFGPGTRLTVT.

The V call is TRBV6-5, the J call TRBJ1-1, with no clear D. Germline lookup yields CDR1 MNHEY and CDR2 SVGAGI. This CDR3 spans 14 amino acids. V lost 4 bases and J lost 10, with 19 bases in between. The CDR3 nucleotides are TGTGCCAGCAGTTCCTGGGGAGAAACAAAGGGAGCTTTCTTT. Translation: CASSSWGETKGAFF.

This chain links TRBV7-2 with TRBJ2-3; 9 bases fit TRBD2. Per the germline V gene, CDR1 is SGHTA and CDR2 is FQGNSA. The CDR3 loop spans 15 amino acids. V was pared by 3 bases and J by 4 bases, with 5 bases of the junction left unmatched. The CDR3 protein is CASSFGGGGADTQYF. The CDR3, as DNA: TGTGCCAGCAGCTTCGGCGGGGGGGGTGCAGATACGCAGTATTTT.

The CDR3, as DNA: TGCGCCAGCAGCTATGGACAGGGCGAAAAACTGTTTTTT. Its protein is CASSYGQGEKLFF. This chain connects TRBV5-1 to TRBJ1-4; 8 bases align to TRBD1. Germline V gives CDR1 SGHRS, CDR2 YFSETQ. This CDR3 is 13 amino acids long. V lost 3 bases, J lost 8 bases, and 3 bases stayed unmatched.

The DNA for the CDR3 is TGTGCCAGCAGTGTTGGCACAATCAGGGTGTTTTTT. Translation gives CASSVGTIRVFF. The chain links TRBV2 to TRBJ1-4; the D gene is possibly TRBD1 (5 bases). Germline V gene sequence: CDR1 SNHLY, CDR2 FYNNEI. The CDR3 length is 12 residues. V was clipped by 4 bases and J by 15 bases, with 15 bases between them.